Sequencing of this T cell receptor beta chain was carried out in a study of T cells in localized non-small cell lung cancer. Overall study results and limits: Tumor samples were not multi-region, leaving intratumor heterogeneity unexcluded.

Comments on this clone: Its antigen remains unidentified.

Using immunoSEQ multiplex PCR, the repertoire was profiled, and TCRdb retains in-frame clones only, with some absent. This table has 50,000 or so clones, approximately 82% appearing once. Trimming removed 0 bases from V and 5 bases from J, with 9 bases in between. CDR1 is SGHNT and CDR2 is YYREEE in the germline V gene (reference sequence). The CDR3 extends over 14 amino acids. The sequence derives from a female donor at least 60 years old with stage II squamous cell lung carcinoma. V usage is TRBV5-4 and J usage is TRBJ2-1; possibly TRBD1 for D (5 bases). The specimen comprised peripheral blood, sampled before any cancer treatment. CDR3 protein: CASSLAGPDNEQFF. The DNA for the CDR3 is TGTGCCAGCAGCTTGGCAGGGCCCGACAATGAGCAGTTCTTC.